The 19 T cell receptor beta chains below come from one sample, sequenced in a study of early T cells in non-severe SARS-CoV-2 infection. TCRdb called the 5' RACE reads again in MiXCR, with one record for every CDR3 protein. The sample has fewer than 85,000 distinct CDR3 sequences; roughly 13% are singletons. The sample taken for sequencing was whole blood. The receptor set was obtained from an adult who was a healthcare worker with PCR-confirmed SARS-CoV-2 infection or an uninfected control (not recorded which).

CDR3 coding DNA: TGTGCCAGCAGTACGGACAGGTTGAACACTGAAGCTTTCTTT. It encodes CASSTDRLNTEAFF. V usage is TRBV27 and J usage is TRBJ1-1; the match to TRBD1 covers 7 bases. The CDR3 is made up of 14 amino acids. Germline lookup yields CDR1 MNHEY and CDR2 SMNVEV (reference sequence). The trim removed 5 bases at V and 0 bases at J, leaving 3 bases unmatched.

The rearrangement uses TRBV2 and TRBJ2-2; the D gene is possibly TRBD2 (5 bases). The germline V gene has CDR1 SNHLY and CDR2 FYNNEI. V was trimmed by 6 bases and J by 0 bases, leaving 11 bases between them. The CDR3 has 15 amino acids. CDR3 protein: CASRSAGSNTGELFF. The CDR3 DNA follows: TGTGCCAGCAGGAGTGCGGGCTCGAACACCGGGGAGCTGTTTTTT.

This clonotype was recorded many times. In nucleotides, the CDR3 is TGTGCCAGCAGCTTGAAAGGGGGTACTGAAGCTTTCTTT. It specifies CASSLKGGTEAFF. The chain uses TRBV5-4 and TRBJ1-1, with D perhaps matching TRBD1 (6 bases). The CDR3 loop spans 13 amino acids. Germline assignment: CDR1 SGHNT and CDR2 YYREEE (reference sequence). The V end lost 1 base, the J end lost 5 bases, and 9 bases lay between the germline ends.

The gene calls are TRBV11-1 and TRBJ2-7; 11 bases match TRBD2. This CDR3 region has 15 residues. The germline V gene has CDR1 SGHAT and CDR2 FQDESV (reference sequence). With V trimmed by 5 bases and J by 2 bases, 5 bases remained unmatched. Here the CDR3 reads CASSQTSGAPYEQYF. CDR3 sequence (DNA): TGTGCCAGCAGCCAGACTAGCGGGGCCCCCTACGAGCAGTACTTC. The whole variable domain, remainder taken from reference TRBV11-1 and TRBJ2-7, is EAEVAQSPRYKITEKSQAVAFWCDPISGHATLYWYRQILGQGPELLVQFQDESVVDDSQLPKDRFSAERLKGVDSTLKIQPAELGDSAMYLCASSQTSGAPYEQYFGPGTRLTVT.

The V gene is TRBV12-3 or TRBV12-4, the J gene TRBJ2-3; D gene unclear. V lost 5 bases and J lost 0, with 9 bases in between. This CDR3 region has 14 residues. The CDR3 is CASSGSGSTDTQYF. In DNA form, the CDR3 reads TGTGCCAGCAGTGGAAGTGGAAGCACAGATACGCAGTATTTT.

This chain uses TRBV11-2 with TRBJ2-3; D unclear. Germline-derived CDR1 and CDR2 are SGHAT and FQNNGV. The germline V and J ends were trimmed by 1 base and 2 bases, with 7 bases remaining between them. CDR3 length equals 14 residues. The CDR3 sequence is CASSLAAVTDTQYF. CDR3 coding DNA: TGTGCCAGCAGCTTAGCGGCCGTCACAGATACGCAGTATTTT.

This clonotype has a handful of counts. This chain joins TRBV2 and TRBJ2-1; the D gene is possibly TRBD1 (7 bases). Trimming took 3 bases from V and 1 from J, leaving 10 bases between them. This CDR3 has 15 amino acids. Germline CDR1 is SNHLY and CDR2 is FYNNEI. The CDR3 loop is CASSDGGQSYNEQFF. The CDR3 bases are TGTGCCAGCAGTGACGGGGGACAGTCCTACAATGAGCAGTTCTTC. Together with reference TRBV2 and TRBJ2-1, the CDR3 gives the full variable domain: EPEVTQTPSHQVTQMGQEVILRCVPISNHLYFYWYRQILGQKVEFLVSFYNNEISEKSEIFDDQFSVERPDGSNFTLKIRSTKLEDSAMYFCASSDGGQSYNEQFFGPGTRLTVL.

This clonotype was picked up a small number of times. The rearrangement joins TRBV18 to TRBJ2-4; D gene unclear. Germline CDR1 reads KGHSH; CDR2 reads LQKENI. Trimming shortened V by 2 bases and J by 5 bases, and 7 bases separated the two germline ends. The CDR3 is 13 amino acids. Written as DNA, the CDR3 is TGTGCCAGCTCACCATTGGCCGAAAACATTCAGTACTTC. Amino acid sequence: CASSPLAENIQYF.

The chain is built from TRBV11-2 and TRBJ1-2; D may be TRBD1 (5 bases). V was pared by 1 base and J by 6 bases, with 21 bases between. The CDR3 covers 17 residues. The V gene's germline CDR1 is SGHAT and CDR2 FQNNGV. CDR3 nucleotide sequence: TGTGCCAGCAGCTTAGGCTCAGGTATGGGGACTCGGAATGGCTACACCTTC. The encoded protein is CASSLGSGMGTRNGYTF. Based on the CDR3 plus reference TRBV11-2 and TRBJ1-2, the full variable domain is EAGVAQSPRYKIIEKRQSVAFWCNPISGHATLYWYQQILGQGPKLLIQFQNNGVVDDSQLPKDRFSAERLKGVDSTLKIQPAKLEDSAVYLCASSLGSGMGTRNGYTFGSGTRLTVV.

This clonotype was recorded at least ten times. CDR3 sequence reads: CASSFVGAMGEAFF. The DNA for the CDR3 is TGTGCCAGCAGTTTTGTGGGGGCGATGGGGGAAGCTTTCTTT. The J gene is TRBJ1-1, the V gene TRBV28; D perhaps matches TRBD1 (6 bases). This CDR3 is built from 14 residues. V was cut by 3 bases and J by 8 bases, with 16 bases left in between. Germline V lookup: CDR1 MDHEN, CDR2 SYDVKM.

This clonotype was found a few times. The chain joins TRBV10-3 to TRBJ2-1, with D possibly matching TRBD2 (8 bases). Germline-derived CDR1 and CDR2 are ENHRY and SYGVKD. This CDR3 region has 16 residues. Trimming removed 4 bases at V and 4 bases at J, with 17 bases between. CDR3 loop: CAISVRDSGGYNEQFF. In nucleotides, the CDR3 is TGTGCCATCAGTGTTCGGGACAGCGGGGGATACAATGAGCAGTTCTTC.

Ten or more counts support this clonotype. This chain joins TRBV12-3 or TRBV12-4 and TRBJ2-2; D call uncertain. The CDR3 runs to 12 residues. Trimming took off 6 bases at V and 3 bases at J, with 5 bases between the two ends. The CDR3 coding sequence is TGTGCCAGCAGGCCAGACACCGGGGAGCTGTTTTTT. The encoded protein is CASRPDTGELFF.

The chain's CDR3 is CASSLLRGYTF. DNA of the CDR3: TGTGCCAGCAGCTTACTCCGCGGCTACACCTTC. The V call is TRBV13, the J call TRBJ1-2; no clear D gene. Germline assignment: CDR1 PRHDT and CDR2 FYEKMQ (reference sequence). This CDR3 has 11 amino acids. Trimming left V 2 bases short and J 8 bases short, with 6 bases between.

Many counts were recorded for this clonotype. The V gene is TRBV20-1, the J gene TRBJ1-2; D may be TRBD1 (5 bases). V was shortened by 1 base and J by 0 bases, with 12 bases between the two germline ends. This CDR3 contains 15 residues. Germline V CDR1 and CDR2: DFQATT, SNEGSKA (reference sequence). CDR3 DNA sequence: TGCAGTGCTAGAGTGGAGCAGGGCTCTAACTATGGCTACACCTTC. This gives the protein CSARVEQGSNYGYTF.

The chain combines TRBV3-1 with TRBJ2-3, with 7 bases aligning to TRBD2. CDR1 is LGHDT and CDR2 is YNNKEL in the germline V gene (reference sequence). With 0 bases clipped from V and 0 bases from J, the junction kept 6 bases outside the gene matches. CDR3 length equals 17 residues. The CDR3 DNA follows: TGTGCCAGCAGCCAAGAGACTAGCTGGGCTAGCACAGATACGCAGTATTTT. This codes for CASSQETSWASTDTQYF.

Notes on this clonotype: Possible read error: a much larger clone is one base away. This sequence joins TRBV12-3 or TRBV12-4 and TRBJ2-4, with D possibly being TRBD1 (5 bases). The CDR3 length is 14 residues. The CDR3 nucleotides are TGTGCCGGCAGTTTAAAGGGGGCCAAAAACATTCAGTACTTC. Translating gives CAGSLKGAKNIQYF.

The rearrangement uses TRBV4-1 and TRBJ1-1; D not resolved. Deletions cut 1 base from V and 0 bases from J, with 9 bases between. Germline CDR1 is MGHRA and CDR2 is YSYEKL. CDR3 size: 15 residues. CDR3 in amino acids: CASSQAAGMNTEAFF. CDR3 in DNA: TGCGCCAGCAGCCAAGCAGCGGGGATGAACACTGAAGCTTTCTTT.

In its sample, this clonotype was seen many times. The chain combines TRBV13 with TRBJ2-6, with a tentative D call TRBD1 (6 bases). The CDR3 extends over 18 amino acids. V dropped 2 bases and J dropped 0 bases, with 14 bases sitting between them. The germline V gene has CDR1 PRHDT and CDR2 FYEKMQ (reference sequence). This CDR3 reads CASSLLSGVGSGANVLTF. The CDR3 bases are TGTGCCAGCAGCTTATTGTCAGGGGTCGGCTCTGGGGCCAACGTCCTGACTTTC.

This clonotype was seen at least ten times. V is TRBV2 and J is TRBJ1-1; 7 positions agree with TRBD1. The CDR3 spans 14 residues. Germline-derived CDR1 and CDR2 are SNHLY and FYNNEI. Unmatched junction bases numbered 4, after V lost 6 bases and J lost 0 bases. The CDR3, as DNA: TGTGCCAGCAGGGCCGGGACAGTGAACACTGAAGCTTTCTTT. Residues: CASRAGTVNTEAFF.